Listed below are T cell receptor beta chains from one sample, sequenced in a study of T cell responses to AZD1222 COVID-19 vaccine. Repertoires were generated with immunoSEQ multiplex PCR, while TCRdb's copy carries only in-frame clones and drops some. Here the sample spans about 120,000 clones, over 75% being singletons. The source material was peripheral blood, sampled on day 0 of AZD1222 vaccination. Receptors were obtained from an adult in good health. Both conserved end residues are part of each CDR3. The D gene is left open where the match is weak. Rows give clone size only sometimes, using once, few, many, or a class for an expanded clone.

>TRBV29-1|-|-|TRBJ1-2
CSGEGVNYGYTF
TGCAGCGGAGAGGGGGTTAACTATGGCTACACCTTC
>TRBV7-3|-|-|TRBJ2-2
CASSAKIPGPTLGTGELFF
TGTGCCAGCAGCGCAAAAATCCCGGGACCCACCTTGGGGACCGGGGAGCTGTTTTTT
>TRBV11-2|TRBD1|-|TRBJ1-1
CASSLLGQEPEAFF
TGTGCCAGCAGCTTATTGGGACAGGAACCTGAAGCTTTCTTT
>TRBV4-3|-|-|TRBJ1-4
CASSQVLGVNEKLFF
TGCGCCAGCAGCCAAGTTTTGGGGGTTAATGAAAAACTGTTTTTT
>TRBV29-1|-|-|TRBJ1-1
CSARWTVNTEAFF
TGCAGCGCCCGCTGGACGGTGAACACTGAAGCTTTCTTT
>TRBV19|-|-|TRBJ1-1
CASSIGRGEWNTEAFF
TGTGCCAGTAGTATTGGGAGGGGTGAATGGAACACTGAAGCTTTCTTT
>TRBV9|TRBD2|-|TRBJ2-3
CASSVTGGLDTQYF
TGTGCCAGCAGCGTAACGGGGGGGCTAGATACGCAGTATTTT
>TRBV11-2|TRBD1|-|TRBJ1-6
CASSRDRGYSSYNSPLHF
TGTGCCAGCAGCCGGGACAGGGGCTACAGCTCCTATAATTCACCCCTCCACTTT
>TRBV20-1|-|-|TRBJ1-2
CSASIGQGKGGYTF
TGCAGTGCTAGTATCGGCCAGGGTAAGGGTGGCTACACCTTC
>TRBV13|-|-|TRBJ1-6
CASSLHRRVWDSPLHF
TGTGCCAGCAGCTTACACAGGAGGGTTTGGGATTCACCCCTCCACTTT
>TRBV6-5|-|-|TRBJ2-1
CASRRSGIQYNEQFF
TGTGCCAGCAGACGATCCGGGATCCAATACAATGAGCAGTTCTTC
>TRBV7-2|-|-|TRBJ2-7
CASSLDRSRVYF
TGTGCCAGCAGCTTAGATCGGTCACGGGTTTACTTC
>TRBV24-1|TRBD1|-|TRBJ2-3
CATRETGVGTDTQYF
TGTGCCACCAGAGAGACAGGGGTGGGCACAGATACGCAGTATTTT
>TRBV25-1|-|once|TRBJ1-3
CASSALGGAGNTIYF
TGTGCCAGCAGTGCCTTAGGGGGTGCTGGAAACACCATATATTTT
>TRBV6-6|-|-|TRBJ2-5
CASSYSEGAMETQYF
TGTGCCAGCAGTTACTCGGAGGGGGCGATGGAGACCCAGTACTTC
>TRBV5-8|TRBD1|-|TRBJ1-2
CASRPRQGGNYGYTF
TGTGCCAGCAGACCGAGACAGGGGGGAAACTATGGCTACACCTTC
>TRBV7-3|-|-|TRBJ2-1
CASSWGQKRNEQFF
TGTGCCAGCAGCTGGGGGCAAAAACGCAATGAGCAGTTCTTC
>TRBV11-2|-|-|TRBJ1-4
CASSPRPAATNEKLFF
TGTGCCAGCAGCCCTCGGCCAGCCGCAACTAATGAAAAACTGTTTTTT
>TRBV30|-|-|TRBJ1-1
CAWSVQVNTEAFF
TGTGCCTGGAGTGTACAAGTGAACACTGAAGCTTTCTTT
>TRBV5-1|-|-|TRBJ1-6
CASSLGSVGAGDSPLHF
TGCGCCAGCAGCTTGGGATCCGTCGGGGCAGGCGATTCACCCCTCCACTTT
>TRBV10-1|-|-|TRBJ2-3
CASSHAMDTQYF
TGCGCCAGCAGCCACGCTATGGATACGCAGTATTTT
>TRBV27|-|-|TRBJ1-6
CASRPGPPNSPLHF
TGTGCCTCCAGACCGGGGCCGCCTAATTCACCCCTCCACTTT
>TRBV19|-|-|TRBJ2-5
CASSTPGRGLETQYF
TGTGCCAGTAGTACCCCGGGGAGGGGGCTGGAGACCCAGTACTTC
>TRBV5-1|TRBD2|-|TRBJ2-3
CASRVRLAGGRTDTQYF
TGCGCCAGCAGAGTCCGACTAGCGGGGGGCCGCACAGATACGCAGTATTTT